These 23 T cell receptor beta chains were sequenced from one sample in a study of blood T cell repertoires in COVID-19. Libraries were prepared by immunoSEQ multiplex PCR; TCRdb keeps only in-frame clonotypes and omits some of them. The sample contains roughly 27,000 clones, more than 75% of which appear only once. Sequencing was carried out using peripheral blood. These receptors were collected from a human donor in a cohort sampled during active COVID-19.

V usage is TRBV3-1 (or the pseudogene TRBV3-2) and J usage is TRBJ1-4; 9 nucleotides line up with TRBD1. There are 15 residues in the CDR3. CDR1 is LGHDT, CDR2 YNNKEL, per germline (reference sequence). V trimming: 1 base; J trimming: 8 bases; junction bases outside the gene matches: 5. The CDR3 region is CASSQGVQGAEKLFF. As DNA, the CDR3 is TGTGCCAGCAGCCAAGGGGTACAGGGGGCGGAAAAACTGTTTTTT.

The gene calls are TRBV5-6 and TRBJ2-1; unclear D gene. V was pared by 2 bases and J by 6 bases, with 9 bases between. The CDR3 length is 13 residues. CDR1 SGHDT and CDR2 YYEEEE come from the germline V gene. The CDR3 protein is CASSFQVVNEQFF. In DNA form, the CDR3 reads TGTGCCAGCAGCTTTCAAGTAGTCAATGAGCAGTTCTTC.

The chain joins TRBV7-9 to TRBJ1-5, with a possible D match to TRBD1 (5 bases). Germline CDR1 SEHNR, CDR2 FQNEAQ (reference sequence). The CDR3 extends over 14 amino acids. V was cut by 3 bases and J by 7 bases, with 13 bases left in between. CDR3 bases: TGTGCCAGCAGCTTTGGCAGGGCTCGACAGCCCCAGCATTTT. This sequence encodes CASSFGRARQPQHF.

The chain joins TRBV5-6 to TRBJ2-7; D is possibly TRBD1 (7 bases). The CDR3 has 16 amino acids. V lost 7 bases to trimming and J lost 3 bases, with 23 bases between them. In germline, CDR1 is SGHDT, CDR2 YYEEEE. The CDR3 loop is CASQGAGQLSLYEQYF. The CDR3 DNA is TGTGCCAGCCAAGGGGCGGGACAGCTCTCCCTCTACGAGCAGTACTTC.

The genes are TRBV30 and TRBJ2-5; tentative D call: TRBD2 (5 bases). CDR3 length: 16 residues. The V and J ends lost 1 base and 2 bases respectively, with 17 bases between them. In germline, CDR1 is GTSNPN, CDR2 SVGIG (reference sequence). The CDR3 region is CAWSATFSGKQETQYF. DNA of the CDR3: TGTGCCTGGAGTGCGACCTTCTCGGGAAAACAAGAGACCCAGTACTTC. Full variable domain (missing parts from reference TRBV30 and TRBJ2-5): SQTIHQWPATLVQPVGSPLSLECTVEGTSNPNLYWYRQAAGRGLQLLFYSVGIGQISSEVPQNLSASRPQDRQFILSSKKLLLSDSGFYLCAWSATFSGKQETQYFGPGTRLLVL.

V and J are TRBV5-8 and TRBJ2-7; 7 nucleotides match TRBD1. V was pared by 5 bases and J by 4 bases, with 3 bases of the junction left unmatched. In germline, CDR1 is SGHTS, CDR2 YDEGEE. This CDR3 comprises 12 residues. For the CDR3, the DNA is TGTGCCAGCAGGGGGGACAGTTACGAGCAGTACTTC. Translated, it gives CASRGDSYEQYF.

Only one count was recorded for this clone. The V call is TRBV7-2, the J call TRBJ2-1; 10 bases agree with TRBD2. Germline values: CDR1 SGHTA, CDR2 FQGNSA. CDR3 length: 16 residues. The trim removed 3 bases at V and 10 bases at J, leaving 12 bases unmatched. The CDR3 DNA reads as TGTGCCAGCAGCTTCTCAGCGGGGGGGCCTTCTTTGGAGCAGTTCTTC. Translating it yields CASSFSAGGPSLEQFF.

This clone showed up just once. V usage is TRBV19 and J usage is TRBJ2-1, with 10 bases that match TRBD1. From germline, CDR1 is LNHDA and CDR2 SQIVND (reference sequence). Trimming cost V 4 bases and J 5 bases; bases outside gene matches: 8. There are 16 residues in the CDR3. CDR3 DNA sequence: TGTGCCAGTAGTACCAGCTTCGACAGGGGGCACAATGAGCAGTTCTTC. This translates into CASSTSFDRGHNEQFF.

The chain uses TRBV9 and TRBJ2-3; the match to TRBD2 covers 11 bases. Germline trimming cut 0 bases from V and 0 bases from J; bases unmatched to any gene: 6. The CDR3 runs 18 residues. CDR1 is SGDLS, CDR2 YYNGEE, per germline. CDR3 nucleotide sequence: TGTGCCAGCAGCGTAGCACTAGCGGGGGCCAAAAGCACAGATACGCAGTATTTT. This translates into CASSVALAGAKSTDTQYF.

The V and J genes are TRBV3-1 (or the pseudogene TRBV3-2) and TRBJ2-7, with 9 bases lining up with TRBD2. There are 14 residues in the CDR3. Germline V gene sequence: CDR1 LGHDT, CDR2 YNNKEL (reference sequence). The V and J ends lost 5 bases and 2 bases, in that order; junction bases with no gene match: 4. The CDR3 reads CASSVGGGAYEQYF. CDR3 nucleotide sequence: TGTGCCAGCAGCGTAGGCGGGGGGGCCTACGAGCAGTACTTC.

The chain links TRBV9 to TRBJ2-1, with D perhaps TRBD1 (5 bases). This CDR3 is 13 amino acids long. CDR1 and CDR2 (germline): SGDLS, YYNGEE. With 7 bases removed from V and 7 bases from J, the gap between germline ends came to 15 bases. For the CDR3, the DNA is TGTGCCAGCCGAGGATGGGGCAGAAATGAGCAGTTCTTC. This codes for CASRGWGRNEQFF.

This chain uses TRBV7-8 with TRBJ2-7; TRBD1 agrees at 9 bases. Germline V gene sequence: CDR1 SGHVS, CDR2 FQNEAQ. V lost 5 bases to trimming and J lost 0 bases; unmatched junction nucleotides: 5. The CDR3 has 15 amino acids. This chain's CDR3 is CASSLRDRVSYEQYF. The CDR3 region has the DNA TGTGCCAGCAGCCTCCGGGACAGGGTCTCCTACGAGCAGTACTTC.

The J gene is TRBJ2-3, the V gene TRBV10-3, with D unresolved. The CDR3 sequence is 14 residues long. V lost 6 bases and J lost 2, with 12 bases in between. Germline lookup yields CDR1 ENHRY and CDR2 SYGVKD. Here the CDR3 reads CAIRSGQDTDTQYF. CDR3 sequence (DNA): TGTGCCATCAGATCTGGGCAGGACACAGATACGCAGTATTTT.

The chain employs TRBV18 and TRBJ2-2, with a possible D match to TRBD1 (6 bases). Deletions cut 6 bases from V and 2 bases from J, with 10 bases between. The CDR3 totals 14 residues. CDR1 and CDR2 (germline): KGHSH, LQKENI. CDR3 sequence (DNA): TGTGCCAGCTCTCGGACAGCCAACACCGGGGAGCTGTTTTTT. This sequence encodes CASSRTANTGELFF.

This chain uses TRBV24-1 with TRBJ2-1, with D tentatively TRBD1 (6 bases). Between the trimmed V and J ends, which lost 4 bases and 5 bases, there was a span of 11 bases. CDR3 length: 14 amino acids. Germline lookup yields CDR1 KGHDR and CDR2 SFDVKD. The CDR3 here is CATSDPGQHNEQFF. The CDR3 nucleotides are TGTGCCACCAGTGACCCTGGACAGCACAATGAGCAGTTCTTC.

This clone appeared a single time. As DNA, the CDR3 is TGTGCCAGTAGGGAACAGGGGGCGCCGGCAGATACGCAGTATTTT. Translating it yields CASREQGAPADTQYF. This chain connects TRBV19 to TRBJ2-3; 9 nucleotides agree with TRBD1. Per germline, CDR1 LNHDA and CDR2 SQIVND (reference sequence). The CDR3 covers 15 residues. The V segment lost 6 bases and the J segment 4 bases; nucleotides outside the gene matches: 8.

This clone has a handful of counts. The V call is TRBV25-1, the J call TRBJ2-2; maybe TRBD2 (5 bases). V shed 2 bases and J shed 4 bases, with 8 bases lying between them. Germline V gene data show CDR1 as MGHDK and CDR2 as SYGVNS. The CDR3 consists of 14 residues. CDR3 residues: CASSERGPTGELFF. The DNA of the CDR3 is TGTGCCAGCAGTGAACGAGGGCCCACCGGGGAGCTGTTTTTT.

The rearrangement links TRBV7-6 to TRBJ1-6; TRBD1 matches 7 bases. The CDR3 contains 18 residues. Looked up from germline, CDR1 is SGHVS and CDR2 is FNYEAQ. The J segment lost 4 bases and the V segment lost 9 bases, leaving 18 bases of the junction unmatched. CDR3 sequence (DNA): TGTGCCAGGAGGAGTCAGGGGGGCCATAGGGGTTATAATTCACCCCTCCACTTT. Translation: CARRSQGGHRGYNSPLHF.

This clone was counted once. The rearrangement uses TRBV10-3 and TRBJ1-3; no definite D call. V dropped 0 bases and J dropped 0 bases, with 6 bases sitting between them. Germline CDR1 ENHRY, CDR2 SYGVKD. This CDR3 is built from 15 residues. The CDR3 region is CAISESGSSGNTIYF. CDR3 coding DNA: TGTGCCATCAGTGAGTCTGGGAGCTCTGGAAACACCATATATTTT.

This chain uses TRBV28 with TRBJ2-7, with 8 bases lining up with TRBD2. There are 13 residues in the CDR3. CDR1 MDHEN and CDR2 SYDVKM come from the germline V gene. With 8 bases clipped from V and 3 bases from J, the junction kept 6 bases outside the gene matches. CDR3 amino acids: CASRGGPRYEQYF. The CDR3 DNA sequence: TGTGCCAGCCGGGGGGGCCCACGCTACGAGCAGTACTTC.

The V gene is TRBV12-3 or TRBV12-4, the J gene TRBJ1-2; D not certain. Trimming removed 7 bases at V and 3 bases at J, with 6 bases between. The CDR3 sequence is 11 residues long. In DNA form, the CDR3 reads TGTGCCAGCATCGGGGACTATGGCTACACCTTC. Protein sequence: CASIGDYGYTF.

This chain joins TRBV19 and TRBJ1-2; D call uncertain. V lost 3 bases and J lost 8, with 22 bases in between. This CDR3 spans 16 amino acids. CDR1 and CDR2 from the germline V gene are LNHDA and SQIVND (reference sequence). Written as DNA, the CDR3 is TGTGCCAGTAGTATGAGACTACGGGGAGGAGAGGAAGGCTACACCTTC. Amino acids: CASSMRLRGGEEGYTF. The full variable domain, in which reference TRBV19 and TRBJ1-2 provide the parts outside the CDR3, is DGGITQSPKYLFRKEGQNVTLSCEQNLNHDAMYWYRQDPGQGLRLIYYSQIVNDFQKGDIAEGYSVSREKKESFPLTVTSAQKNPTAFYLCASSMRLRGGEEGYTFGSGTRLTVV.

This clone has only a few counts. The genes are TRBV29-1 and TRBJ1-1; 7 bases line up with TRBD1. The V gene's germline CDR1 is SQVTM and CDR2 ANQGSEA. The CDR3 contains 13 residues. Trimming cost V 6 bases and J 1 base; bases outside gene matches: 5. The chain's CDR3 is CSVVQGGNTEAFF. In DNA form, the CDR3 reads TGCAGCGTGGTCCAGGGGGGGAACACTGAAGCTTTCTTT.